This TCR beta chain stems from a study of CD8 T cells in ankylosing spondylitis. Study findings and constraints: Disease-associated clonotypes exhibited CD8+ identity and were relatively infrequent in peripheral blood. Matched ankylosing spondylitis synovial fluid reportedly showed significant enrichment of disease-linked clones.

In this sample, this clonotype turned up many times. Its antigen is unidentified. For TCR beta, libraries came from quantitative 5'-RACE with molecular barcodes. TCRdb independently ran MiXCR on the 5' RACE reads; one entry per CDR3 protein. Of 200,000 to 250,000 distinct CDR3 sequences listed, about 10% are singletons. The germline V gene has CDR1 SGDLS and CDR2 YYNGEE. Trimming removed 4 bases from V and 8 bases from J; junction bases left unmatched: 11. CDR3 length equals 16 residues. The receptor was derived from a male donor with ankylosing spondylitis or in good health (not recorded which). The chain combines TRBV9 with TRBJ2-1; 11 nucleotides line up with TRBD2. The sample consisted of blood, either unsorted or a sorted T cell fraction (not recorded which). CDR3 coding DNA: TGTGCCAGCAGCCCCGAAGGGACTAGCGGTCCCCATGAGCAGTTCTTC. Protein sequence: CASSPEGTSGPHEQFF.